The T cell receptor beta chain described here comes from a study of blood T cell repertoires in COVID-19 (dated by TCRdb to 2020 to 2021). About the full investigation: Samples covering the acute and convalescent phases of COVID-19 were provided by collaborators in the United States, Italy and Spain. The material from the prospective study consisted of cDNA or gDNA derived from T cells, B-cell-depleted T cells, or PBMCs. Subjects who had been exposed to COVID-19, were actively infected with it, or had recovered from it provided the deeply sampled blood TCRbeta repertoires that made up the dataset. The repertoires were released in a freely available public database meant as a resource for research on the immune response to SARS-CoV-2. Samples came from the ongoing ImmuneRACE study (first 160 participants) plus 1,254 subjects from 6 global collaborators. Nearly every sample came with metadata listing a de-identified subject ID, COVID-19 status, age in years and sex. Where available, HLA class I and class II types were taken from metadata supplied by the sample provider and were not determined by assay-based typing. Overall study results and their limits: Clinical and demographic metadata were provided uncurated, with the amount varying by source and participant.

As concerns this clone: It lacks a known antigen. No per-base quality is available; no much larger clone lies one base away.

TCRbeta CDR3 regions were amplified from genomic DNA using the immunoSEQ Assay, a bias-controlled multiplex PCR. The original pipeline was this. Within the assay, amplification of reference gene primers was used to estimate how many nucleated cells each sample contained. To quantify the absolute abundance of each unique TCRbeta CDR3 rearrangement, sequence reads were collapsed and filtered. For each sample, productive Simpson clonality was calculated as the square root of Simpson's diversity index over productive rearrangements. TCRdb's version of the immuneACCESS table is confined to in-frame rearrangements and falls short of the full clone set. An unresolved V gene accounts for under half of the shortfall where checked; the remainder is of unknown origin. The DNA was the basis for D and trimming; V, J and clone size are from that table. This sample comprises around 140,000 clones, about 86% of them detected only once. Roughly 8% of the sample is held by the ten biggest clonotypes.

Each collaborating institution followed its own protocols to collect whole blood in K2EDTA tubes. Collaborator samples were shipped for TCRbeta analysis as frozen whole blood, isolated PBMCs, or DNA extracted from either sample type. The TCR sequence derives from a woman aged 60 to 75 with acute or convalescent COVID-19. The sequenced sample consisted of peripheral blood.

CDR3 protein: CASRPGQMNTEAFF. Here is the DNA: TGTGCCAGCAGGCCGGGACAGATGAACACTGAAGCTTTCTTT. The sequence is built from TRBV5-6 and TRBJ1-1; TRBD1 lines up with 7 middle nucleotides. Including cysteine and phenylalanine, the CDR3 has 14 amino acids. This entry keeps only the CDR3 DNA: 42 bases, framed from base 1. From the germline V gene, CDR1 is SGHDT and CDR2 is YYEEEE. V is pruned by 5 bases and J by 0 bases, leaving 4 bases of the junction without a gene match.